Sequencing of this T cell receptor beta chain was carried out in a study of Tregs in tolerant kidney transplant recipients. CDR1 is SGHTA and CDR2 is FQGNSA in the germline V gene. The germline V and J ends were trimmed by 3 bases and 0 bases, with 11 bases remaining between them. CDR3 length equals 15 residues. Clones were sequenced by immunoSEQ multiplex PCR, and TCRdb holds only the in-frame ones, with some missing. The sample has over 50,000 clones; 80% to 90% are singletons. This receptor was obtained from a human donor in good health. The sequenced material came from CD4+ T cells from blood. The chain joins TRBV7-2 to TRBJ1-2, with D possibly being TRBD1 (5 bases). CDR3 sequence: CASSFGGEANYGYTF. For the CDR3, the DNA is TGTGCCAGCAGCTTTGGGGGGGAAGCTAACTATGGCTACACCTTC.